A single T cell receptor (beta chain) is shown here with its context. This sample was included in a study of blood T cell repertoires in COVID-19. Sequencing was performed with immunoSEQ multiplex PCR; in TCRdb, only in-frame clones are kept and a portion is missing. The top ten clones hold approximately 5% of a sample with about 98,000 clones, nearly 90% of them seen once. The receptor comes from a man aged 65 to 79 with acute or convalescent COVID-19. Specimen: peripheral blood.

The CDR3 bases are TGTGCCAGCAGTATTGGACAGGGGAATAATGAAAAACTGTTTTTT. Protein: CASSIGQGNNEKLFF. The rearrangement uses TRBV5-8 and TRBJ1-4, with 9 bases fitting TRBD1. CDR1 SGHTS and CDR2 YDEGEE come from the germline V gene. This CDR3 region has 15 residues. V shed 5 bases, J shed 4 bases, and the junction held 6 bases outside the gene matches.